This T cell receptor beta chain was sequenced for a study of T cell responses to AZD1222 COVID-19 vaccine. Overall study results and limits: Spike-specific TCR breadth and depth rose after two AZD1222 doses.

Trimming cost V 4 bases and J 10 bases; bases outside gene matches: 4. This CDR3 comprises 11 residues. Per germline, CDR1 SGHDT and CDR2 YYEEEE. Turning to this clone: Its antigen remains unknown.

Here immunoSEQ multiplex PCR was the method, and the copy in TCRdb shows in-frame clones only, minus some. The sample includes 80,000 or so clones, about nine tenths seen only once; the top ten take less than 5.5%. This rearrangement joins TRBV5-6 to TRBJ1-1, with 7 bases lining up with TRBD1. Material: peripheral blood, obtained on day 0 of MenACWY control vaccination. The TCR sequence derives from an adult in good health. The CDR3 loop reads CASSRQGGAFF. CDR3 DNA: TGTGCCAGCAGCCGACAGGGTGGAGCTTTCTTT.